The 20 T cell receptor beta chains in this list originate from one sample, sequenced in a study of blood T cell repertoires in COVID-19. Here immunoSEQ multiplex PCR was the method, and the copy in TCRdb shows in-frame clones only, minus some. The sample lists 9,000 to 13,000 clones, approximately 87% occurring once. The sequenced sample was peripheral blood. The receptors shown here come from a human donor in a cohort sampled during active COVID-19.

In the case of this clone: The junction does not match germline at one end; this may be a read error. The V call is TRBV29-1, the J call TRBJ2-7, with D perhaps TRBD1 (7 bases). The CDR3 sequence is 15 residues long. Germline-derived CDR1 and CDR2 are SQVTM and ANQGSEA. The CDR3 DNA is TGCAACGTTGAAGACGGGTCAGGGGGGTCCTACGAGCAGTACTTC. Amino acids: CNVEDGSGGSYEQYF.

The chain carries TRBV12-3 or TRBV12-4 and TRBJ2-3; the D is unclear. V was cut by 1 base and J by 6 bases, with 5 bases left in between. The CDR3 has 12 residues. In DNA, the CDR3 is TGTGCCAGCAGTTTAGGGCGGGATACGCAGTATTTT. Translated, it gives CASSLGRDTQYF.

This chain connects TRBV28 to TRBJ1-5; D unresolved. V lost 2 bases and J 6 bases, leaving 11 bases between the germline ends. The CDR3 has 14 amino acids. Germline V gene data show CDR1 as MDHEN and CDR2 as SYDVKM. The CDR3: CASSLPPGSQPQHF. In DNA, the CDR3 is TGTGCCAGCAGTTTACCTCCGGGGAGTCAGCCCCAGCATTTT.

CDR3 nucleotides: TGTGCCAGCAGCATCCGGGACTACCGACGGGTTGAAAAACTGTTTTTT. Translating it yields CASSIRDYRRVEKLFF. V usage is TRBV7-8 and J usage is TRBJ1-4, with a weak D call TRBD1 (5 bases). Trimming cost V 5 bases and J 7 bases, with 20 bases left between them. CDR1 is SGHVS, CDR2 FQNEAQ, per germline. This CDR3 is built from 16 residues.

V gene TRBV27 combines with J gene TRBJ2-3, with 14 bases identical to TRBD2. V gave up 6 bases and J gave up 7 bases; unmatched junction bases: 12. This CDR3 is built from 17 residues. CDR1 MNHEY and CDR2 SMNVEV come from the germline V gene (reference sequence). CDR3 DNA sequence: TGTGCCAGCAGCCGAGCCGGGACTAGCGGGAGTATCTATACGCAGTATTTT. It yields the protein CASSRAGTSGSIYTQYF.

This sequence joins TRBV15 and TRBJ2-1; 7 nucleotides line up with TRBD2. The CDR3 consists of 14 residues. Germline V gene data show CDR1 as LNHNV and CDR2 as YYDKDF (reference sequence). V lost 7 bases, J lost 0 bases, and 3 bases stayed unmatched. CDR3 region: CATKREVSYNEQFF. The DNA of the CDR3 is TGTGCCACCAAACGGGAGGTCTCCTACAATGAGCAGTTCTTC. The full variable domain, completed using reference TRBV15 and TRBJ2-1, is DAMVIQNPRYQVTQFGKPVTLSCSQTLNHNVMYWYQQKSSQAPKLLFHYYDKDFNNEADTPDNFQSRRPNTSFCFLDIRSPGLGDTAMYLCATKREVSYNEQFFGPGTRLTVL.

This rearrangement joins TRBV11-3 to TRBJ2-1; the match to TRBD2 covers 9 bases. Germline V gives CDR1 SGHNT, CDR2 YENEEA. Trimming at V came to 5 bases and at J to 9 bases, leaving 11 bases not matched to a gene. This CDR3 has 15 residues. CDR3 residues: CASSPGSSGIGEQFF. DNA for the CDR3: TGTGCCAGCAGCCCTGGGTCTAGCGGGATAGGTGAGCAGTTCTTC. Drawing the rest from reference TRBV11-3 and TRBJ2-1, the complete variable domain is EAGVVQSPRYKIIEKKQPVAFWCNPISGHNTLYWYLQNLGQGPELLIRYENEEAVDDSQLPKDRFSAERLKGVDSTLKIQPAELGDSAVYLCASSPGSSGIGEQFFGPGTRLTVL.

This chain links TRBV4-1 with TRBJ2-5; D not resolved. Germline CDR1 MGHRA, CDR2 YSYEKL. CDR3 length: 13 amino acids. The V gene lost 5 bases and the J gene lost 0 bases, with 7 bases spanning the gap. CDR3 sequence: CASSKAYQETQYF. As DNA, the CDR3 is TGCGCCAGCAGCAAAGCGTACCAAGAGACCCAGTACTTC.

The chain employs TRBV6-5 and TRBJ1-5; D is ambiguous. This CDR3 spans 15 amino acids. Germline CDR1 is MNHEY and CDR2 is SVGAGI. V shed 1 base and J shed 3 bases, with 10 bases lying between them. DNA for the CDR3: TGTGCCAGCAGTTACTTGTTTGGCTCCAATCAGCCCCAGCATTTT. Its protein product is CASSYLFGSNQPQHF.

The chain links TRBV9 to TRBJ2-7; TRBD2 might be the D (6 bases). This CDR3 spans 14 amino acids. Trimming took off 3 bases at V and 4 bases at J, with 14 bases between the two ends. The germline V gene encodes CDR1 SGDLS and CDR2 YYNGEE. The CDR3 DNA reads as TGTGCCAGCAGCGCCCGGGACTCAGGTTACGAGCAGTACTTC. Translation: CASSARDSGYEQYF.

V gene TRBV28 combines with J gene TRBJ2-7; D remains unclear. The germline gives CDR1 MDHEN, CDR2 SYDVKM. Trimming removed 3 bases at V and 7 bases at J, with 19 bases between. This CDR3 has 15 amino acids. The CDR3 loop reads CASSFSGSPLGEQYF. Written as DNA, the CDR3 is TGTGCCAGCAGTTTCTCGGGTAGTCCACTTGGGGAGCAGTACTTC. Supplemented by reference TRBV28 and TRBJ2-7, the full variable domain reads DVKVTQSSRYLVKRTGEKVFLECVQDMDHENMFWYRQDPGLGLRLIYFSYDVKMKEKGDIPEGYSVSREKKERFSLILESASTNQTSMYLCASSFSGSPLGEQYFGPGTRLTVT.

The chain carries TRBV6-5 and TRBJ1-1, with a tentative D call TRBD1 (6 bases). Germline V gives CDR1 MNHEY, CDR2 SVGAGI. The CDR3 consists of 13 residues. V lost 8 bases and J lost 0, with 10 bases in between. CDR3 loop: CASCRGMNTEAFF. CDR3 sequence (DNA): TGTGCCAGCTGCAGGGGTATGAACACTGAAGCTTTCTTT.

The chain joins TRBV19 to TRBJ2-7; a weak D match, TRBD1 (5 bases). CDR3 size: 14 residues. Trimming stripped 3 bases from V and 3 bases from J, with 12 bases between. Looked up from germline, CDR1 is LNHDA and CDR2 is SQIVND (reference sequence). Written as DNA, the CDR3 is TGTGCCAGTAGTATCCCAGGGTCTGACTACGAGCAGTACTTC. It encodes CASSIPGSDYEQYF.

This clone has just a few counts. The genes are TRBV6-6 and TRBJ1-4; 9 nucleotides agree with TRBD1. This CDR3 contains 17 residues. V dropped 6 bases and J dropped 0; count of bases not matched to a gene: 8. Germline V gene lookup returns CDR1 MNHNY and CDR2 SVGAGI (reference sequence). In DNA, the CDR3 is TGTGCCAGCAGCCGAACAGGGGGCCCCCCAACTAATGAAAAACTGTTTTTT. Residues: CASSRTGGPPTNEKLFF.

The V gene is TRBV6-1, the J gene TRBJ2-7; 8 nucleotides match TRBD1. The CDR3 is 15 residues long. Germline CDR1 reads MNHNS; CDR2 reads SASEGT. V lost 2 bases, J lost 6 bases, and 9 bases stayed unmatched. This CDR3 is CASSEFDWTGSEQYF. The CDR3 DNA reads TGTGCCAGCAGTGAATTCGATTGGACAGGGTCCGAGCAGTACTTC.

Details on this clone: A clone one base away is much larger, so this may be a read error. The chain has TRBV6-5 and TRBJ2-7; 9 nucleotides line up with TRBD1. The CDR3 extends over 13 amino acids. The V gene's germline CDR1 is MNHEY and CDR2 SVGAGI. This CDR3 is CASTSDRGYKQYF. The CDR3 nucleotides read TGTGCCAGCACCTCGGACAGGGGCTACAAGCAGTACTTC.

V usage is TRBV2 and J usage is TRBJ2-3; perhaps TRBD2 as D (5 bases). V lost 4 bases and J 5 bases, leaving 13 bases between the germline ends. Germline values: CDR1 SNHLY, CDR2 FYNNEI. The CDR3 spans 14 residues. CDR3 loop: CASSVSSSEDTQYF. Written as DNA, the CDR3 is TGTGCCAGCAGTGTGTCTAGCTCCGAAGATACGCAGTATTTT.

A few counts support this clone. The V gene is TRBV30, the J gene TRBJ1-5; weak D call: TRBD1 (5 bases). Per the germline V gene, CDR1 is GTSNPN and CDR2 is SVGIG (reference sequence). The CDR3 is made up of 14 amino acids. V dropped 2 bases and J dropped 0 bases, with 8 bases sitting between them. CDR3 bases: TGTGCCTGGAGTATCGGGGGTAGCAATCAGCCCCAGCATTTT. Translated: CAWSIGGSNQPQHF.

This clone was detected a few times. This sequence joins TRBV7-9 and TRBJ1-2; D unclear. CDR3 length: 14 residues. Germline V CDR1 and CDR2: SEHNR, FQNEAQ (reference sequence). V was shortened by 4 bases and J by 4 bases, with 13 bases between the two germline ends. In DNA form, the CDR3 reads TGTGCCAGCAGCTCCGGGGTATCGGGCTATGGCTACACCTTC. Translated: CASSSGVSGYGYTF.

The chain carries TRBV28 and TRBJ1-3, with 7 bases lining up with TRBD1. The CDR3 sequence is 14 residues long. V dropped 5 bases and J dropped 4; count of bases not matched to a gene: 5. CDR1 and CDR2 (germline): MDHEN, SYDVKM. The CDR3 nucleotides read TGTGCCAGCAGTCGAGACAGGGAGGGAAACACCATATATTTT. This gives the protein CASSRDREGNTIYF.